What follows are 23 T cell receptor beta chains derived from one specimen sequenced in a study of T cell changes during pregnancy in multiple sclerosis. Data came from immunoSEQ multiplex PCR; TCRdb stores just in-frame clones and leaves some out. The sample yields some 76,000 clones, around nine tenths seen once. The starting material was CD4+ T cells from peripheral blood mononuclear cells, obtained after pregnancy. The receptors shown here come from a female donor with multiple sclerosis, enrolled in a pregnancy study.

This chain uses TRBV28 with TRBJ1-3, with 7 positions matching TRBD1. Germline lookup yields CDR1 MDHEN and CDR2 SYDVKM. The CDR3 loop spans 16 amino acids. V lost 1 base to trimming and J lost 6 bases; unmatched junction nucleotides: 9. In DNA form, the CDR3 reads TGTGCCAGCAGTTTATTAGGGGGACAGAGATTAAACACCATATATTTT. It specifies CASSLLGGQRLNTIYF.

The chain uses TRBV10-3 and TRBJ2-6; no definite D call. Trimming removed 7 bases at V and 2 bases at J, with 6 bases between. From germline, CDR1 is ENHRY and CDR2 SYGVKD. There are 13 residues in the CDR3. The CDR3 region is CAITSAGANVLTF. For the CDR3, the DNA is TGTGCCATCACATCAGCTGGGGCCAACGTCCTGACTTTC.

This chain uses TRBV28 with TRBJ1-4, with 8 positions matching TRBD1. This CDR3 comprises 12 residues. CDR1 MDHEN and CDR2 SYDVKM come from the germline V gene. CDR3 residues: CSAGTGGEKLFF. CDR3 sequence (DNA): TGTTCCGCCGGGACAGGTGGGGAAAAACTGTTTTTT. Variable domain in full (rest from reference TRBV28 and TRBJ1-4): DVKVTQSSRYLVKRTGEKVFLECVQDMDHENMFWYRQDPGLGLRLIYFSYDVKMKEKGDIPEGYSVSREKKERFSLILESASTNQTSMYLCSAGTGGEKLFFGSGTQLSVL.

This clone was seen just once. The V and J genes are TRBV5-1 and TRBJ2-2, with D tentatively TRBD2 (5 bases). This CDR3 has 16 amino acids. Trimming cost V 1 base and J 4 bases, with 14 bases left between them. The germline gives CDR1 SGHRS, CDR2 YFSETQ. The CDR3 DNA is TGCGCCAGCAGCTTGAATCGGGGTGGAAGCACCGGGGAGCTGTTTTTT. Translated, it gives CASSLNRGGSTGELFF.

V gene TRBV19 combines with J gene TRBJ1-2, with 7 bases that match TRBD1. Germline CDR1 is LNHDA and CDR2 is SQIVND (reference sequence). The CDR3 is made up of 16 amino acids. V lost 1 base and J lost 5; bases outside the gene matches: 10. The CDR3 loop reads CASSIGSAGTAYGYTF. The CDR3 DNA reads TGTGCCAGTAGTATAGGCTCAGCCGGGACAGCTTATGGCTACACCTTC. Combining the CDR3 with reference TRBV19 and TRBJ1-2 gives the whole variable domain DGGITQSPKYLFRKEGQNVTLSCEQNLNHDAMYWYRQDPGQGLRLIYYSQIVNDFQKGDIAEGYSVSREKKESFPLTVTSAQKNPTAFYLCASSIGSAGTAYGYTFGSGTRLTVV.

This chain links TRBV11-2 with TRBJ2-3, with D possibly TRBD2 on 6 matching bases. Per the germline V gene, CDR1 is SGHAT and CDR2 is FQNNGV. This CDR3 is 16 amino acids long. Trimming shortened V by 2 bases and J by 1 base, and 13 bases separated the two germline ends. CDR3 sequence reads: CASSLMRGLGTDTQYF. CDR3 nucleotides: TGTGCCAGCAGCTTAATGAGGGGACTCGGCACAGATACGCAGTATTTT.

This clone showed up just once. This chain links TRBV9 with TRBJ2-7, with 7 bases lining up with TRBD2. Trimming at V came to 0 bases and at J to 2 bases, leaving 5 bases not matched to a gene. Looked up from germline, CDR1 is SGDLS and CDR2 is YYNGEE. This CDR3 is built from 15 residues. The CDR3 DNA reads TGTGCCAGCAGCGTAGGTCAGGCGGGGGCCTACGAGCAGTACTTC. It encodes CASSVGQAGAYEQYF. Based on the CDR3 plus reference TRBV9 and TRBJ2-7, the full variable domain is DSGVTQTPKHLITATGQRVTLRCSPRSGDLSVYWYQQSLDQGLQFLIQYYNGEERAKGNILERFSAQQFPDLHSELNLSSLELGDSALYFCASSVGQAGAYEQYFGPGTRLTVT.

The CDR3 nucleotides are TGTGCCAGCAGTGAAGCGCGACAGGGGGATGGAAGTGGCTACACCTTC. Translation gives CASSEARQGDGSGYTF. V is TRBV6-1 and J is TRBJ1-2; TRBD1 aligns across 9 bases. V was pared by 0 bases and J by 7 bases, with 9 bases of the junction left unmatched. This CDR3 region has 16 residues. Germline V gives CDR1 MNHNS, CDR2 SASEGT.

In this sample, this clone turned up once. This chain connects TRBV7-9 to TRBJ2-1, with D possibly TRBD2 on 6 matching bases. The CDR3 runs 13 residues. Germline V gene sequence: CDR1 SEHNR, CDR2 FQNEAQ (reference sequence). The V gene lost 4 bases and the J gene lost 8 bases, with 12 bases spanning the gap. CDR3 amino acids: CASSSRTIDEQFF. The CDR3 region has the DNA TGTGCCAGCAGCTCCCGGACTATAGATGAGCAGTTCTTC.

V usage is TRBV18 and J usage is TRBJ2-7; D is ambiguous. Between the trimmed V and J ends, which lost 3 bases and 6 bases, there was a span of 15 bases. The CDR3 covers 14 residues. Germline CDR1 reads KGHSH; CDR2 reads LQKENI. CDR3 bases: TGTGCCAGCTCACCCTACAGCCGACCGACCGAGCAGTACTTC. The encoded protein is CASSPYSRPTEQYF.

V usage is TRBV6-1 and J usage is TRBJ2-5; the match to TRBD2 covers 8 bases. Unmatched junction bases numbered 6, after V lost 4 bases and J lost 2 bases. The germline V gene encodes CDR1 MNHNS and CDR2 SASEGT. This CDR3 is 15 amino acids long. CDR3: CASSGAGGRQETQYF. The CDR3, as DNA: TGTGCCAGCAGTGGCGCGGGGGGCCGGCAAGAGACCCAGTACTTC.

The chain combines TRBV7-3 with TRBJ2-6; TRBD1 matches at 7 bases. The V segment lost 1 base and the J segment 2 bases; nucleotides outside the gene matches: 5. The V gene's germline CDR1 is SGHTA and CDR2 FQGTGA. The CDR3 loop spans 17 amino acids. The CDR3 DNA sequence: TGTGCCAGCAGCTTAAACAGTCAGGGGGCTGGGGCCAACGTCCTGACTTTC. This codes for CASSLNSQGAGANVLTF.

The chain recombines TRBV11-1 with TRBJ2-7; 12 bases fit TRBD2. This CDR3 comprises 16 residues. CDR1 and CDR2 (germline): SGHAT, FQDESV (reference sequence). V trimming: 2 bases; J trimming: 1 base; junction bases outside the gene matches: 3. CDR3 sequence: CASSLTSGGPSYEQYF. The CDR3 DNA reads TGTGCCAGCAGCTTAACTAGCGGGGGGCCTTCCTACGAGCAGTACTTC. Together with reference TRBV11-1 and TRBJ2-7, the CDR3 gives the full variable domain: EAEVAQSPRYKITEKSQAVAFWCDPISGHATLYWYRQILGQGPELLVQFQDESVVDDSQLPKDRFSAERLKGVDSTLKIQPAELGDSAMYLCASSLTSGGPSYEQYFGPGTRLTVT.

The V gene is TRBV30, the J gene TRBJ2-1; 7 bases map to TRBD1. Losses at the gene ends were 7 bases for V and 1 base for J; bases not matched to a gene: 7. Germline V gene lookup returns CDR1 GTSNPN and CDR2 SVGIG (reference sequence). This CDR3 comprises 14 residues. CDR3 in DNA: TGTGCCTCCACCGGGACAGCATCCTACAATGAGCAGTTCTTC. This codes for CASTGTASYNEQFF.

The gene calls are TRBV7-2 and TRBJ2-4; the match to TRBD1 covers 7 bases. Germline values: CDR1 SGHTA, CDR2 FQGNSA. The CDR3 runs 16 residues. V shed 4 bases and J 1 base; nucleotides not matched to a gene: 7. CDR3 DNA sequence: TGTGCCAGCAGCTCAACGACAGGGTGGGCCAAAAACATTCAGTACTTC. It translates to CASSSTTGWAKNIQYF.

The rearrangement joins TRBV6-5 to TRBJ2-1; 7 bases map to TRBD1. The CDR3 has 14 amino acids. Germline V lookup: CDR1 MNHEY, CDR2 SVGAGI. Trimming at V came to 6 bases and at J to 1 base, leaving 3 bases not matched to a gene. CDR3: CASSLRGSYNEQFF. Written as DNA, the CDR3 is TGTGCCAGCAGCCTCAGGGGGTCCTACAATGAGCAGTTCTTC.

The chain recombines TRBV9 with TRBJ2-2; 9 bases align to TRBD2. The CDR3 has 15 amino acids. Trimming took 4 bases from V and 4 from J; bases not matched to a gene: 5. Germline CDR1 and CDR2: SGDLS and YYNGEE. The CDR3: CASSPGTSPTGELFF. CDR3 nucleotides: TGTGCCAGCAGCCCCGGGACTAGCCCCACCGGGGAGCTGTTTTTT.

The J gene is TRBJ1-3, the V gene TRBV6-1; 7 nucleotides align to TRBD1. Trimming cost V 6 bases and J 6 bases; bases outside gene matches: 5. Germline CDR1 reads MNHNS; CDR2 reads SASEGT. The CDR3 sequence is 13 residues long. Here the CDR3 reads CASRQGTENTIYF. CDR3 in DNA: TGTGCCAGCAGACAGGGGACGGAAAACACCATATATTTT.

This rearrangement joins TRBV28 to TRBJ2-3; D is uncertain. V lost 5 bases and J 2 bases, leaving 11 bases between the germline ends. Germline CDR1 and CDR2: MDHEN and SYDVKM. The CDR3 sequence is 14 residues long. The CDR3: CASSPFAPTDTQYF. The CDR3 DNA reads TGTGCCAGCAGTCCTTTTGCGCCCACAGATACGCAGTATTTT.

The chain links TRBV30 to TRBJ1-3; the D is unclear. Germline lookup yields CDR1 GTSNPN and CDR2 SVGIG (reference sequence). Between the trimmed V and J ends, which lost 4 bases and 4 bases, there was a span of 8 bases. The CDR3 has 12 residues. The CDR3 sequence: CAWKKAGNTIYF. The CDR3 nucleotides read TGTGCCTGGAAAAAAGCCGGAAACACCATATATTTT.

This clone came up a few times. The chain combines TRBV29-1 with TRBJ1-2; TRBD1 might be the D (5 bases). V lost 5 bases, J lost 2 bases, and 9 bases lay in between. Germline V gene lookup returns CDR1 SQVTM and CDR2 ANQGSEA. This CDR3 contains 12 residues. CDR3 sequence reads: CSVWGGNYGYTF. For the CDR3, the DNA is TGCAGCGTTTGGGGGGGGAACTATGGCTACACCTTC.

V is TRBV5-4 and J is TRBJ2-3; 12 bases are shared with TRBD2. The germline gives CDR1 SGHNT, CDR2 YYREEE (reference sequence). This CDR3 spans 14 amino acids. V lost 4 bases and J lost 5; bases outside the gene matches: 2. The CDR3 reads CASSTSGGIDTQYF. CDR3 nucleotides: TGTGCCAGCAGCACTAGCGGGGGGATAGATACGCAGTATTTT.

The CDR3 protein is CASSPGGGNQPQHF. CDR3 sequence (DNA): TGCGCCAGCAGTCCAGGGGGCGGCAATCAGCCCCAGCATTTT. V gene TRBV5-1 combines with J gene TRBJ1-5; TRBD1 matches 8 bases. The V gene end was trimmed by 5 bases and the J gene end by 2 bases; junction bases not matched to a gene: 3. Germline V gene data show CDR1 as SGHRS and CDR2 as YFSETQ. The CDR3 spans 14 residues.